Described below is a single TCR beta chain sequence and its context. The target of this receptor is not known. No much larger clonotype is one base removed from it; base qualities were not supplied. This entry comes from a study of shared clonotypes between healthy human individuals (dated by TCRdb to between 2020 and 2021). Concerning the study at large: A few men and two women, aged 18 to 49 years, made up the cohort. Per donor, three plates each were used for CD4 naive and CD4 memory, two for CD8 naive, and one for CD8 memory. To estimate repertoire size and how much clonotype sharing occurs between individuals, the study deeply sequenced the blood TCR repertoires of roughly 5 healthy adults. To increase sequencing depth and limit assay-specific biases, different laboratories used diverse techniques to prepare libraries and sequence TCR repertoires. Per donor, leukapheresis produced somewhere between about 0.94 and 9 billion PBMCs. Points the paper makes about the study in general: Sampling was restricted to blood, and TCR repertoires in tissues likely differ from the TCR repertoires found in blood. Pairwise subsampling led to the expectation that sequencing depth would affect the degree of clonotype sharing among donors. Estimated clonotype richness was generally larger for naive than for memory subsets. Compared with non-shared clonotypes, the clonotypes found in all four sorted-subset donors had higher generation probabilities. Rarefaction of sorted-subset datasets indicated incomplete sequencing despite the large sequencing depth. Sharing across a few donors was observed for approximately 5% of naive CD4, about 3.2% of naive CD8, 2% to 2.5% of memory CD4, and about 0.39% of memory CD8 clonotypes. Because the study included only a small number of donors, the genetic and exposure-history diversity represented was limited.

CD8 naive samples consisted of CD45RO-negative cells that were positively selected for CCR7, yielding a CD45RA+CCR7+ population without TemRA cells. Healthy HIV-negative adults with no recently reported acute infections or vaccinations were included as donors. Only Caucasian adults living in Nashville, Tennessee, USA were represented among the donors. Blood was collected by leukapheresis, and PBMCs were isolated by Ficoll-Histopaque density gradient centrifugation and then cryopreserved in liquid nitrogen vapor phase. Analytical flow cytometry was used to check the purity and quantity of each magnetically sorted T cell population. Genomic DNA was isolated from every sorted fraction and measured by UV absorbance on a Nanodrop 2000c. TCR CDR3 regions were amplified from genomic DNA by multiplex PCR using the deep immunoSEQ assay. Genomic DNA extracted from each cell subset was distributed evenly over all wells of several immunoSEQ 96-well plates, and each plate served as one replicate. For sorted subsets, approximately 190 ng genomic DNA, equal to about 30,000 T cell genomes, was loaded into each replicate PCR. The purified libraries were quantified using a Qubit 3.0 fluorometer, sized with a Bioanalyzer 2100, and then quantified again using the KAPA Library Quantification kit. Every immunoSEQ 96-well plate was sequenced on a dedicated single-read 150-cycle Illumina NextSeq 550 flow cell. The paper's data handling went like this. Because only junctional sequences without quality scores were contained in the immunoSEQ output, filtering matching that applied to full-length reads could not be performed. To assign V/J genes and CDR3, sequences were annotated using PyIR, a Python wrapper for IgBLAST v1.9, with IMGT germline references. Reads with weak V/J assignments (E-value above 1e-6), missing CDR3, stop codons, out-of-frame junctions, or ambiguous translated residues were removed. V3J clonotypes were defined as sequences sharing the same inferred V gene, J gene, and CDR3 amino acid sequence. To compute the percentage overlap between repertoires, the number of shared unique clonotypes was divided by the size of the smaller repertoire. Repertoire richness was assessed with RTK rarefaction, the Chao1 estimator, and Recon v2.1 estimates of unobserved clonotypes. For all TCRbeta clonotypes obtained by the gDNA method from a few donors, generation probabilities were computed with OLGA. This is the immuneACCESS table as TCRdb keeps it, with only in-frame sequences that have V and J called. A part of the clones is gone; compared with another copy, unresolved V genes explain less than half, and the rest is unexplained. That table is the source of V, J and clone size, and D and trimming were worked out from the DNA. This sample comprises hundreds of thousands of clones, 95% to 98% of them detected only once. Less than 0.35% of the sample rests with the top ten.

CDR1 SEHNR and CDR2 FQNEAQ were looked up in the germline V gene (reference sequence). The junction shows trimming of 4 bases on V and 1 base on J, and the gene matches do not reach 9 bases of it. There are 16 amino acids in the CDR3, from cysteine to phenylalanine inclusive. This entry keeps only the CDR3 DNA: 48 bases, framed from base 1. The receptor was derived from a man aged 25 to 40 in good health. This chain joins TRBV7-9 to TRBJ2-7; 8 middle bases align to TRBD2. Sample: naive CD8+ T cells sorted from blood. What the cell subset or site label conveys for this sample: CD45RA+CCR7+. CDR3 sequence: CASSSGEAGDSYEQYF. The bases read TGTGCCAGCAGCTCCGGGGAAGCGGGGGATTCCTACGAGCAGTACTTC.